The rows below give T cell receptor beta chains drawn from one sample of a study of beta chain features in type 1 diabetes. The protocol was immunoSEQ multiplex PCR, while the TCRdb copy is restricted to in-frame clones and leaves out a portion. The sample records 200,000 to 250,000 clones, about a tenth being singletons. Material: central memory CD4+ T cells from blood. All receptors derive from a man between 18 and 35 years old in good health. Both conserved end residues are part of each CDR3. The order of the fields is J gene, D gene, V gene, clone size, CDR3 protein, CDR3 DNA. D genes are given only for firm matches. A clone size is listed for some rows: how often the clone was seen (once, few, many), or a class if it is expanded.

TRBJ2-5	NA	TRBV29-1	NA	CSVDPDGGETQYF	TGCAGCGTTGACCCCGACGGAGGGGAGACCCAGTACTTC
TRBJ2-2	TRBD1	TRBV7-6	few	CASSLLPGQGANTGELFF	TGTGCCAGCAGCTTATTACCGGGACAGGGGGCAAACACCGGGGAGCTGTTTTTT
TRBJ2-1	TRBD2	TRBV4-1	NA	CASSQVAGSSYNEQFF	TGCGCCAGCAGCCAAGTAGCGGGCAGTTCCTACAATGAGCAGTTCTTC
TRBJ2-1	NA	TRBV30	NA	CAWSVWAGVEQFF	TGTGCCTGGAGTGTCTGGGCCGGGGTGGAGCAGTTCTTC
TRBJ1-2	NA	TRBV29-1	few	CSVRDVLGPIDGYTF	TGCAGCGTCCGGGACGTACTGGGTCCTATCGATGGCTACACCTTC
TRBJ2-1	TRBD2	TRBV4-2	many	CASSQVTGGPGNEQFF	TGTGCCAGCAGCCAAGTTACGGGAGGGCCTGGGAATGAGCAGTTCTTC
TRBJ2-1	TRBD2	TRBV29-1	NA	CSVGTSGDNEQFF	TGCAGCGTTGGAACTAGCGGGGACAATGAGCAGTTCTTC
TRBJ2-3	NA	TRBV18	NA	CASSLLTDTQYF	TGTGCCAGCTCCCTTCTCACAGATACGCAGTATTTT
TRBJ2-1	NA	TRBV5-6	few	CASSFGLNSYNEQFF	TGTGCCAGCAGCTTTGGCTTGAACTCCTACAATGAGCAGTTCTTC
TRBJ2-1	TRBD2	TRBV5-4	NA	CASSLSGTSLYNEQFF	TGTGCCAGCAGCTTATCTGGGACTAGCTTGTACAATGAGCAGTTCTTC
TRBJ2-3	TRBD2	TRBV7-2	NA	CASSLSGRPTDTQYF	TGTGCCAGCAGTCTTAGCGGGAGGCCCACAGATACGCAGTATTTT
TRBJ1-2	NA	TRBV30	few	CAWSLERVVGYTF	TGTGCCTGGAGTCTGGAGAGGGTAGTTGGCTACACCTTC
TRBJ1-4	TRBD1	TRBV30	NA	CACLDRGGNEKLFF	TGTGCCTGCCTAGACAGGGGCGGGAATGAAAAACTGTTTTTT
TRBJ2-7	NA	TRBV4-3	NA	CASSHHISGRDYEQYF	TGCGCCAGCAGCCATCATATTTCAGGTCGGGATTACGAGCAGTACTTC
TRBJ2-3	NA	TRBV7-2	many	CASSLGFWGQNPDTQYF	TGTGCCAGCAGCTTAGGGTTTTGGGGCCAGAATCCAGATACGCAGTATTTT
TRBJ2-5	NA	TRBV7-2	few	CASSPLDRKTQYF	TGTGCCAGCAGCCCATTGGACAGAAAGACCCAGTACTTC
TRBJ2-1	NA	TRBV28	NA	CASSFRGLSVNEQFF	TGTGCCAGCAGTTTTAGAGGACTATCGGTCAATGAGCAGTTCTTC
TRBJ1-5	NA	TRBV2	many	CASSDGQPQHF	TGTGCCAGCAGTGATGGTCAGCCCCAGCATTTT
TRBJ2-5	TRBD2	TRBV10-3	many	CAIRAGLSRETQYF	TGTGCCATCAGGGCGGGACTATCAAGGGAGACCCAGTACTTC
TRBJ2-3	NA	TRBV2	few	CASSTGIYTDTQYF	TGTGCCAGCAGTACAGGGATTTACACAGATACGCAGTATTTT
TRBJ2-3	NA	TRBV13	few	CASSLGRSVSTDTQYF	TGTGCCAGCAGCTTAGGACGGAGCGTTAGCACAGATACGCAGTATTTT
TRBJ1-2	NA	TRBV30	few	CAWSRAAYGYTF	TGTGCCTGGAGTAGGGCAGCCTATGGCTACACCTTC
TRBJ2-2	NA	TRBV9	few	CASSPRDFTGELFF	TGTGCCAGCAGCCCGCGGGACTTCACCGGGGAGCTGTTTTTT
TRBJ1-2	NA	TRBV7-2	NA	CASSIRNTYGYTF	TGTGCCAGCAGCATAAGAAACACCTATGGCTACACCTTC
TRBJ2-7	TRBD1	TRBV29-1	many	CSAWTGGSNEQYF	TGCAGCGCCTGGACAGGGGGCTCCAACGAGCAGTACTTC
TRBJ2-7	NA	TRBV4-1	few	CASSQDPRLDEQYF	TGCGCCAGCAGCCAAGATCCGAGACTGGACGAGCAGTACTTC
TRBJ2-7	NA	TRBV6-5	NA	CASEGRTNEQYF	TGTGCCAGCGAGGGGAGAACTAACGAGCAGTACTTC
TRBJ2-7	TRBD1	TRBV29-1	NA	CSVPGQANYEQYF	TGCAGCGTTCCGGGACAGGCTAACTACGAGCAGTACTTC
TRBJ1-5	NA	TRBV2	NA	CASSVQAALSNQPQHF	TGTGCCAGCAGTGTCCAGGCTGCATTGAGCAATCAGCCCCAGCATTTT
TRBJ1-1	NA	TRBV1	few	CTSSRTGGTEAFF	TGCACCAGCAGCCGGACAGGGGGGACTGAAGCTTTCTTT
TRBJ2-7	NA	TRBV4-2	NA	CASSQAGANLEQYF	TGTGCCAGCAGCCAAGCCGGGGCAAATCTCGAGCAGTACTTC
TRBJ2-2	NA	TRBV28	few	CASSLRRGTGELFF	TGTGCCAGCAGTTTAAGGCGGGGCACCGGGGAGCTGTTTTTT
TRBJ2-7	NA	TRBV18	NA	CASSPYTSYEQYF	TGTGCCAGCTCACCTTATACAAGCTACGAGCAGTACTTC
TRBJ1-1	NA	TRBV27	NA	CASSPLTGNTEAFF	TGTGCCAGCAGTCCCTTGACAGGGAACACTGAAGCTTTCTTT
TRBJ2-7	TRBD2	TRBV29-1	NA	CSVGLAGVPYEQYF	TGCAGCGTAGGATTAGCGGGCGTCCCCTACGAGCAGTACTTC
TRBJ2-7	TRBD1	TRBV18	NA	CASSPTDRGFQYF	TGTGCCAGCTCACCTACCGACAGGGGCTTCCAGTACTTC
TRBJ2-1	TRBD2	TRBV28	NA	CASSSRSGRAYNEQFF	TGTGCCAGCAGTTCGAGAAGCGGGAGGGCCTACAATGAGCAGTTCTTC